The 23 T cell receptor beta chains reported below all come from one sample, sequenced in a study of human T cells and chemical hapten exposure. TCRdb reprocessed the RACE reads with MiXCR, giving one entry per CDR3 protein. The table has approximately 350,000 distinct CDR3 sequences, under 6.5% seen once. Time point: patch test 2, 6 weeks after DPC sensitization. The treatment: therapeutic diphenylcyclopropenone sensitization with weekly scalp DPC. Sequenced material: whole blood, taken in connection with sensitization to the hapten diphenylcyclopropenone (DPC). Receptors were obtained from a woman aged 18-29 years with alopecia areata. Some clones in this sample may be carry-over from other donors' samples.

The rearrangement joins TRBV4-3 to TRBJ2-2, with 10 bases that match TRBD2. From germline, CDR1 is LGHNA and CDR2 YSLEER. The CDR3 is 18 amino acids. J lost 0 bases, V lost 1 base, and 5 bases had no gene match. This CDR3 is CASSQGTSGISNTGELFF. The CDR3 DNA sequence: TGCGCCAGCAGCCAAGGGACTAGCGGAATTTCGAACACCGGGGAGCTGTTTTTT.

This clonotype was seen repeatedly, ten times or more. The chain couples TRBV4-1 to TRBJ1-5; D is perhaps TRBD1 (6 bases). Germline lookup yields CDR1 MGHRA and CDR2 YSYEKL. V lost 4 bases to trimming and J lost 2 bases, with 12 bases between them. This CDR3 contains 15 residues. CDR3 in amino acids: CASSRTPGGNQPQHF. Written as DNA, the CDR3 is TGCGCCAGCAGCCGAACACCAGGGGGCAATCAGCCCCAGCATTTT.

There are a few counts of this clonotype. This chain links TRBV7-8 with TRBJ2-5, with no clear D. From germline, CDR1 is SGHVS and CDR2 FQNEAQ. The CDR3 contains 15 residues. Trimming left V 0 bases short and J 1 base short, with 9 bases between. CDR3 sequence (DNA): TGTGCCAGCAGCTTAGCGAGGTCTTCCCAAGAGACCCAGTACTTC. Residues: CASSLARSSQETQYF.

This clonotype was seen ten or more times. The gene calls are TRBV7-2 and TRBJ2-3, with D tentatively TRBD1 (5 bases). The CDR3 runs to 14 residues. In germline, CDR1 is SGHTA, CDR2 FQGNSA. V dropped 5 bases and J dropped 4 bases, with 13 bases sitting between them. The CDR3 region is CASSERTRADTQYF. DNA for the CDR3: TGTGCCAGCAGCGAAAGGACCAGGGCAGATACGCAGTATTTT. Full variable domain (remainder filled in from reference TRBV7-2 and TRBJ2-3): GAGVSQSPSNKVTEKGKDVELRCDPISGHTALYWYRQSLGQGLEFLIYFQGNSAPDKSGLPSDRFSAERTGGSVSTLTIQRTQQEDSAVYLCASSERTRADTQYFGPGTRLTVL.

This clonotype turned up a few times. The rearrangement uses TRBV2 and TRBJ1-3; 8 bases map to TRBD1. Germline V gives CDR1 SNHLY, CDR2 FYNNEI. V was clipped by 6 bases and J by 1 base; unmatched bases: 5. The CDR3 is 15 amino acids. The CDR3 protein is CASRSGGDSGNTIYF. CDR3 coding DNA: TGTGCCAGCAGGTCAGGGGGCGATTCTGGAAACACCATATATTTT.

Ten or more counts support this clonotype. The chain combines TRBV10-3 with TRBJ1-2, with D uncertain. CDR3 length: 13 amino acids. With 0 bases removed from V and 4 bases from J, the gap between germline ends came to 6 bases. The germline gives CDR1 ENHRY, CDR2 SYGVKD. CDR3 sequence (DNA): TGTGCCATCAGTGAGTCGATCTTCTATGGCTACACCTTC. It is translated as CAISESIFYGYTF.

The chain uses TRBV19 and TRBJ1-2; D is perhaps TRBD1 (5 bases). V was trimmed by 4 bases and J by 2 bases, leaving 14 bases between them. Germline assignment: CDR1 LNHDA and CDR2 SQIVND (reference sequence). The CDR3 is 15 residues long. Written as DNA, the CDR3 is TGTGCCAGTAGTAGGGACGCGGGGGTGAACTATGGCTACACCTTC. This gives the protein CASSRDAGVNYGYTF.

The chain employs TRBV12-3 or TRBV12-4 and TRBJ1-5; D is undetermined. This CDR3 is 14 amino acids long. V shed 3 bases and J shed 0 bases, with 6 bases lying between them. The CDR3 loop is CASSLAASNQPQHF. The DNA of the CDR3 is TGTGCCAGCAGTTTGGCAGCTAGCAATCAGCCCCAGCATTTT.

This clonotype was counted many times. The chain has TRBV12-3 or TRBV12-4 and TRBJ1-1; 8 bases align to TRBD1. With 3 bases clipped from V and 1 base from J, the junction kept 7 bases outside the gene matches. The length of the CDR3 is 16 residues. The CDR3 DNA sequence: TGTGCCAGCAGTTTCGGACAGGGCGGGGGGAACACTGAAGCTTTCTTT. The encoded protein is CASSFGQGGGNTEAFF.

Many counts were recorded for this clonotype. The rearrangement joins TRBV19 to TRBJ1-2, with a possible D match to TRBD1 (5 bases). V was trimmed by 3 bases and J by 6 bases, leaving 17 bases between them. The length of the CDR3 is 15 residues. CDR1 is LNHDA and CDR2 is SQIVND in the germline V gene (reference sequence). As DNA, the CDR3 is TGTGCCAGTAGTATCGGAACGGGGACCAGCCATGGCTACACCTTC. Its protein product is CASSIGTGTSHGYTF.

This chain links TRBV7-3 with TRBJ1-5; no clear D. Looked up from germline, CDR1 is SGHTA and CDR2 is FQGTGA. The CDR3 is 13 residues long. V lost 4 bases and J 5 bases, leaving 9 bases between the germline ends. This chain's CDR3 is CASSSTIDQPQHF. CDR3 bases: TGTGCCAGCAGCTCCACGATCGATCAGCCCCAGCATTTT. Full variable domain (remainder filled in from reference TRBV7-3 and TRBJ1-5): GAGVSQTPSNKVTEKGKYVELRCDPISGHTALYWYRQSLGQGPEFLIYFQGTGAADDSGLPNDRFFAVRPEGSVSTLKIQRTERGDSAVYLCASSSTIDQPQHFGDGTRLSIL.

This clonotype was recorded many times. The chain recombines TRBV10-2 with TRBJ1-1; D gene uncertain. With 0 bases removed from V and 4 bases from J, the gap between germline ends came to 0 bases. The germline gives CDR1 WSHSY, CDR2 SAAADI. This CDR3 is built from 11 residues. DNA of the CDR3: TGCGCCAGCAGTGAGTCCACTGAAGCTTTCTTT. This encodes CASSESTEAFF.

This clonotype appeared a few times. The CDR3 sequence is CSASGVGYGYTF. Written as DNA, the CDR3 is TGCAGTGCTAGTGGGGTTGGCTATGGCTACACCTTC. The chain uses TRBV20-1 and TRBJ1-2; D remains ambiguous. The germline V gene encodes CDR1 DFQATT and CDR2 SNEGSKA (reference sequence). Trimming cost V 3 bases and J 4 bases, with 9 bases left between them. The CDR3 consists of 12 residues.

The chain couples TRBV27 to TRBJ2-5, with 8 bases identical to TRBD2. Germline V gene data show CDR1 as MNHEY and CDR2 as SMNVEV (reference sequence). The CDR3 runs to 16 residues. V lost 3 bases to trimming and J lost 0 bases; unmatched junction nucleotides: 6. CDR3 in DNA: TGTGCCAGCAGTTTTTTTGGCGGGGGGTACCAAGAGACCCAGTACTTC. Its translation: CASSFFGGGYQETQYF.

J is TRBJ2-1 and V is TRBV11-2, with TRBD1 matching 10 bases. Germline values: CDR1 SGHAT, CDR2 FQNNGV. Unmatched junction bases numbered 14, after V lost 5 bases and J lost 7 bases. This CDR3 spans 17 amino acids. CDR3 sequence reads: CASSPRWGTGVRNEQFF. As DNA, the CDR3 is TGTGCCAGCAGCCCGAGATGGGGGACAGGGGTGAGGAATGAGCAGTTCTTC.

This clonotype was counted many times. The chain carries TRBV27 and TRBJ1-2; the D gene is possibly TRBD1 (5 bases). The CDR3 is made up of 15 amino acids. Between the trimmed V and J ends, which lost 5 bases and 0 bases, there was a span of 13 bases. Germline CDR1 is MNHEY and CDR2 is SMNVEV (reference sequence). The CDR3 sequence is CASSARDGSNYGYTF. CDR3 coding DNA: TGTGCCAGCAGTGCCAGGGACGGATCTAACTATGGCTACACCTTC.

The chain combines TRBV12-3 or TRBV12-4 with TRBJ1-2, with 8 bases aligning to TRBD1. This CDR3 is built from 22 residues. After removal of 10 bases from V and 2 bases from J, the junction contained 33 bases not matched to a gene. CDR3 in DNA: TGTGCCACTACAAACGCCCCATTGGGAAATACAGGGGGTAGACTACCAAACTATGGCTACACCTTC. This codes for CATTNAPLGNTGGRLPNYGYTF.

This clonotype showed up many times. V usage is TRBV28 and J usage is TRBJ1-5; TRBD1 matches at 7 bases. The CDR3 totals 16 residues. CDR1 and CDR2 (germline): MDHEN, SYDVKM. Trimming took 8 bases from V and 3 from J; bases not matched to a gene: 13. The CDR3 region is CASGKKTGFINQPQHF. The CDR3 DNA reads TGTGCCAGCGGCAAAAAGACAGGGTTCATCAATCAGCCCCAGCATTTT.

This clonotype was observed a few times. The rearrangement links TRBV10-3 to TRBJ2-7; D possibly corresponds to TRBD1 (6 bases). Germline CDR1 and CDR2: ENHRY and SYGVKD. CDR3 length: 13 residues. With 4 bases removed from V and 2 bases from J, the gap between germline ends came to 9 bases. CDR3 in amino acids: CAISAGTTYEQYF. CDR3 in DNA: TGTGCCATCAGTGCCGGGACAACCTACGAGCAGTACTTC.

There are a few counts of this clonotype. The chain has TRBV5-4 and TRBJ2-7; 7 bases agree with TRBD1. The CDR3 is 16 amino acids. V shed 0 bases, J shed 3 bases, and the junction held 9 bases outside the gene matches. The germline V gene encodes CDR1 SGHNT and CDR2 YYREEE (reference sequence). CDR3 coding DNA: TGTGCCAGCAGCTTGGGCTCGGGACAGTTGATCTACGAGCAGTACTTC. Translated: CASSLGSGQLIYEQYF.

This clonotype was recorded at least ten times. This chain joins TRBV5-1 and TRBJ1-5; D is unclear. Trimming pared 0 bases from V and 4 bases from J, leaving 5 bases between. The germline V gene has CDR1 SGHRS and CDR2 YFSETQ. The CDR3 is 13 residues long. The chain's CDR3 is CASSLARNQPQHF. The CDR3 nucleotides are TGCGCCAGCAGCTTGGCCCGGAATCAGCCCCAGCATTTT.

This clonotype appeared many times. The rearrangement joins TRBV4-3 to TRBJ1-6, with a possible D match to TRBD1 (6 bases). CDR1 LGHNA and CDR2 YSLEER come from the germline V gene. The CDR3 extends over 16 amino acids. V was clipped by 0 bases and J by 7 bases, with 13 bases between them. The CDR3 coding sequence is TGCGCCAGCAGCCAAGAGTACACAGGGAGGAATTCACCCCTCCACTTT. It encodes CASSQEYTGRNSPLHF.

The genes are TRBV6-1 and TRBJ2-3; no reliable D call. CDR3 length: 15 amino acids. Per germline, CDR1 MNHNS and CDR2 SASEGT. Trimming stripped 0 bases from V and 6 bases from J, with 13 bases between. The CDR3 nucleotides are TGTGCCAGCAGTGAAGCTTCAGGTATTTTGGATACGCAGTATTTT. Amino acids: CASSEASGILDTQYF.